A single sample is the source of the 18 T cell receptor beta chains below, sequenced in a study of primary melanoma T cells and metastatic recurrence. Measured with immunoSEQ multiplex PCR; TCRdb has only the in-frame clones, and not every one. This sample has about 1,100 clones; more than 60% occur once, and the top ten carry about 4.4%. The sample consisted of melanoma tumor tissue. These receptor sequences come from a human donor with melanoma.

V gene TRBV6-8 combines with J gene TRBJ1-2; TRBD1 aligns across 7 bases. The CDR3 length is 13 residues. J gave up 4 bases and V 6 bases, and 5 bases lay outside the gene matches. CDR1 and CDR2 (germline): MNHGY, SAAAGT. CDR3: CASRGQEFYGYTF. In DNA, the CDR3 is TGTGCCAGCAGAGGACAGGAGTTCTATGGCTACACCTTC.

As to this clone: The junction differs from germline at one of its ends, possibly a read error. The chain links TRBV27 to TRBJ2-1; D unresolved. Germline V gene sequence: CDR1 MNHEY, CDR2 SMNVEV (reference sequence). The CDR3 spans 12 residues. The CDR3 spells CATSDFVNEQFF. CDR3 bases: TGTGCCACCAGTGATTTCGTCAATGAGCAGTTCTTC.

The chain couples TRBV6-7 to TRBJ2-5; 8 bases are shared with TRBD1. TRBV6-7 is known as an ORF, though its function is uncertain. The CDR3 consists of 16 residues. V gave up 8 bases and J gave up 5 bases; unmatched junction bases: 16. CDR3 region: CASPRGSRGRRETQYF. The CDR3 region has the DNA TGTGCCAGCCCTAGGGGGAGCAGGGGGCGTAGGGAGACCCAGTACTTC.

CDR3 sequence: CASSFRQTRDEQYF. The CDR3 DNA reads as TGTGCCAGCAGCTTCAGACAGACCCGGGACGAGCAGTACTTC. The chain carries TRBV11-3 and TRBJ2-7; TRBD1 is a possible D gene (5 bases). V lost 3 bases and J lost 5, with 14 bases in between. The CDR3 extends over 14 amino acids. Looked up from germline, CDR1 is SGHNT and CDR2 is YENEEA.

The rearrangement uses TRBV19 and TRBJ2-7, with 7 bases identical to TRBD2. There are 15 residues in the CDR3. Germline trimming cut 5 bases from V and 0 bases from J; bases unmatched to any gene: 7. In germline, CDR1 is LNHDA, CDR2 SQIVND (reference sequence). CDR3 in amino acids: CASSSGTIPSYEQYF. Here the CDR3 DNA reads TGTGCCAGTAGTTCCGGGACTATCCCCTCCTACGAGCAGTACTTC.

This rearrangement joins TRBV11-3 to TRBJ2-7; 9 bases are shared with TRBD2. V shed 4 bases and J 6 bases; nucleotides not matched to a gene: 7. The CDR3 spans 14 residues. Germline loops: CDR1 SGHNT, CDR2 YENEEA. Here the CDR3 DNA reads TGTGCCAGCAGCTCCTTAGCGGGAGAAGGCGAGCAGTACTTC. Amino acid sequence: CASSSLAGEGEQYF.

The gene calls are TRBV23-1 and TRBJ1-6; 12 positions agree with TRBD1. TRBV23-1 is filed as an ORF, its function uncertain. The junction had 22 bases not matched to a gene; V was cut back by 6 bases and J by 7 bases. The CDR3 spans 21 residues. CDR3 nucleotides: TGCGCCAGCAGCCAAGGTGTACCCGGGACAGGGGGCATCTTGAGAAATTCACCCCTCCACTTT. This encodes CASSQGVPGTGGILRNSPLHF.

The V call is TRBV18, the J call TRBJ2-7, with 7 bases matching TRBD2. The CDR3 is 15 residues long. The ends lost 2 bases at V and 2 bases at J; junction bases unmatched: 6. Germline CDR1 KGHSH, CDR2 LQKENI. The CDR3 DNA sequence: TGTGCCAGCTCACCATCAGCGGGACGAGCCTACGAGCAGTACTTC. This sequence encodes CASSPSAGRAYEQYF.

V gene TRBV4-1 combines with J gene TRBJ2-1, with D perhaps TRBD1 (5 bases). Trimming took off 8 bases at V and 4 bases at J, with 15 bases between the two ends. This CDR3 has 14 residues. Germline V lookup: CDR1 MGHRA, CDR2 YSYEKL. The CDR3 reads CASSSRQLYNEQFF. Written as DNA, the CDR3 is TGCGCCAGCTCCTCGAGACAGCTTTACAATGAGCAGTTCTTC.

The chain joins TRBV28 to TRBJ1-4; no clear D. V was clipped by 6 bases and J by 0 bases, with 17 bases between them. Germline V gene data show CDR1 as MDHEN and CDR2 as SYDVKM. The CDR3 covers 17 residues. The chain's CDR3 is CASRPPGRASTNEKLFF. CDR3 nucleotide sequence: TGTGCCAGCAGACCCCCCGGAAGGGCGTCAACTAATGAAAAACTGTTTTTT.

The genes are TRBV6-8 and TRBJ1-5, with D possibly being TRBD1 (5 bases). The V gene lost 6 bases and the J gene lost 3 bases, with 12 bases spanning the gap. There are 14 residues in the CDR3. Germline lookup yields CDR1 MNHGY and CDR2 SAAAGT. CDR3 loop: CASRLGQSNQPQHF. CDR3 bases: TGTGCCAGCAGACTTGGACAATCCAATCAGCCCCAGCATTTT.

The gene calls are TRBV28 and TRBJ1-2; 8 bases are shared with TRBD1. The germline CDR1 and CDR2 sequences are MDHEN and SYDVKM. This CDR3 has 12 residues. V trimming: 11 bases; J trimming: 2 bases; junction bases outside the gene matches: 4. The CDR3 region is CASRQGNYGYTF. The CDR3 bases are TGTGCCTCCAGACAGGGGAACTATGGCTACACCTTC.

The rearrangement joins TRBV11-3 to TRBJ1-1, with a possible D match to TRBD1 (5 bases). V was pared by 4 bases and J by 0 bases, with 12 bases between. Germline CDR1 and CDR2: SGHNT and YENEEA. The CDR3 loop spans 15 amino acids. The CDR3 bases are TGTGCCAGCAGCTCCCCGGGACGGATGAACACTGAAGCTTTCTTT. It is translated as CASSSPGRMNTEAFF.

J is TRBJ1-1 and V is TRBV7-2; no clear D. This CDR3 region has 13 residues. Germline V gives CDR1 SGHTA, CDR2 FQGNSA. V dropped 6 bases and J dropped 0 bases, with 8 bases sitting between them. CDR3 bases: TGTGCCAGCAGGTGGAACATGAACACTGAAGCTTTCTTT. Its translation: CASRWNMNTEAFF.

This clone was counted between two and nine times. The chain recombines TRBV23-1 with TRBJ2-7; D ambiguous. TRBV23-1 falls under the ORF class, with uncertain function. The germline V and J ends were trimmed by 6 bases and 3 bases, with 12 bases remaining between them. The CDR3 extends over 13 amino acids. CDR3 protein: CASSSGPNYEQYF. DNA of the CDR3: TGCGCCAGCAGCTCGGGTCCGAACTACGAGCAGTACTTC.

This clone has just one count. The CDR3: CASSRNAYNEQFF. In nucleotides, the CDR3 is TGTGCCAGCAGCCGAAACGCCTACAATGAGCAGTTCTTC. The V call is TRBV7-8, the J call TRBJ2-1, with D unresolved. The CDR3 has 13 amino acids. Trimming shortened V by 5 bases and J by 2 bases, and 7 bases separated the two germline ends. The germline CDR1 and CDR2 sequences are SGHVS and FQNEAQ. Complete variable domain (other parts from reference TRBV7-8 and TRBJ2-1): GAGVSQSPRYKVAKRGQDVALRCDPISGHVSLFWYQQALGQGPEFLTYFQNEAQLDKSGLPSDRFFAERPEGSVSTLKIQRTQQEDSAVYLCASSRNAYNEQFFGPGTRLTVL.

The genes are TRBV11-3 and TRBJ2-7; a weak D match, TRBD2 (7 bases). Germline lookup yields CDR1 SGHNT and CDR2 YENEEA. V lost 7 bases, J lost 3 bases, and 16 bases lay in between. The CDR3 is 14 amino acids. The CDR3 coding sequence is TGTGCCAGCACCTGGGCGGGGGCGAACTACGAGCAGTACTTC. Residues: CASTWAGANYEQYF.

V and J are TRBV30 and TRBJ2-5; 7 bases are shared with TRBD2. In germline, CDR1 is GTSNPN, CDR2 SVGIG (reference sequence). The CDR3 has 15 residues. With 6 bases clipped from V and 3 bases from J, the junction kept 13 bases outside the gene matches. DNA for the CDR3: TGTGCCTGCCGGATATTTCGGGGGGTCGAAGAGACCCAGTACTTC. Encoded protein: CACRIFRGVEETQYF.